The 18 T cell receptor beta chains presented below share a single source sample, sequenced in a study of Ad26.COV2.S vaccination and SARS-CoV-2 variants. Stated treatment: around 19 received Ad26.COV2.S at low or high dose, single or two shots; about 5 received placebo; per-sample allocation not given. All samples were drawn on day 63, counting from the first vaccine or placebo injection. Profiled with immunoSEQ multiplex PCR; TCRdb holds only in-frame clones, not every one. Among about 280,000 clones, 87% were seen once, and the ten largest hold 3% to 4%. Sequencing used peripheral blood, obtained in a trial of Ad26.COV2.S vaccine versus placebo. All receptors come from a person between 18 and 59 years old who received the Ad26.COV2.S COVID-19 vaccine or a placebo.

The CDR3: CAWGGLVAGEQFF. Here the CDR3 DNA reads TGTGCCTGGGGGGGACTAGTCGCAGGTGAGCAGTTCTTC. The V gene is TRBV30, the J gene TRBJ2-1; 8 bases match TRBD2. CDR1 is GTSNPN and CDR2 is SVGIG in the germline V gene (reference sequence). Unmatched junction bases numbered 9, after V lost 5 bases and J lost 9 bases. This CDR3 is 13 amino acids long.

J is TRBJ2-1 and V is TRBV7-9; TRBD2 matches at 13 bases. V gave up 5 bases and J gave up 3 bases; unmatched junction bases: 7. CDR3 size: 17 residues. The germline CDR1 and CDR2 sequences are SEHNR and FQNEAQ (reference sequence). CDR3 nucleotide sequence: TGTGCCAGCAGCCGCGGGACTAGCGGGGCCGTCTACAATGAGCAGTTCTTC. It translates to CASSRGTSGAVYNEQFF.

The V gene is TRBV5-4, the J gene TRBJ2-3; TRBD2 matches 9 bases. V shed 6 bases, J shed 5 bases, and the junction held 7 bases outside the gene matches. Germline CDR1 reads SGHNT; CDR2 reads YYREEE (reference sequence). The CDR3 is made up of 14 amino acids. The CDR3 spells CASKVAGAVDTQYF. The CDR3, as DNA: TGTGCCAGCAAGGTAGCGGGAGCGGTAGATACGCAGTATTTT.

The chain has TRBV5-6 and TRBJ1-2; D gene ambiguous. There are 16 residues in the CDR3. V was pared by 4 bases and J by 1 base, with 17 bases between. CDR1 and CDR2 (germline): SGHDT, YYEEEE. The CDR3 nucleotides read TGTGCCAGCAGCCTTGAGGGCAGAACACTTAACTATGGCTACACCTTC. Its protein product is CASSLEGRTLNYGYTF.

The chain carries TRBV6-5 and TRBJ1-3, with TRBD1 matching 7 bases. Germline V gene sequence: CDR1 MNHEY, CDR2 SVGAGI. CDR3 length equals 15 residues. V lost 7 bases to trimming and J lost 0 bases; unmatched junction nucleotides: 6. CDR3 nucleotides: TGTGCCAGCAAACCCCAGGGGGTCTCTGGAAACACCATATATTTT. This gives the protein CASKPQGVSGNTIYF.

The chain carries TRBV14 and TRBJ1-6, with D possibly TRBD1 on 5 matching bases. From germline, CDR1 is SGHDN and CDR2 FVKESK. The CDR3 is 17 amino acids. Trimming removed 6 bases at V and 8 bases at J, with 23 bases between. The CDR3 region has the DNA TGTGCCAGCAGAGCTAGGACCCTCCTCAGGGCAGATTCACCCCTCCACTTT. Residues: CASRARTLLRADSPLHF.

The count of this clone is one. This chain uses TRBV9 with TRBJ2-3; D gene ambiguous. Trimming stripped 1 base from V and 2 bases from J, with 8 bases between. There are 14 residues in the CDR3. Germline V gene lookup returns CDR1 SGDLS and CDR2 YYNGEE. The CDR3 region is CASSVRSVTDTQYF. The CDR3 DNA sequence: TGTGCCAGCAGCGTACGATCCGTCACAGATACGCAGTATTTT.

CDR3 loop: CASRATGGISRGYTF. The CDR3 DNA reads as TGTGCCAGCAGGGCTACAGGGGGCATTAGTCGGGGCTACACCTTC. This chain joins TRBV28 and TRBJ1-2, with TRBD1 identical over 9 bases. This CDR3 spans 15 amino acids. Unmatched junction bases numbered 13, after V lost 6 bases and J lost 8 bases. Germline V gene data show CDR1 as MDHEN and CDR2 as SYDVKM.

The CDR3 DNA follows: TGTGCCACCAGCAGAGACGCCAGACCAGAGACCCAGTACTTC. It is translated as CATSRDARPETQYF. The chain is built from TRBV15 and TRBJ2-5; D gene unclear. Trimming took off 0 bases at V and 4 bases at J, with 9 bases between the two ends. Germline V CDR1 and CDR2: LNHNV, YYDKDF (reference sequence). The CDR3 has 14 amino acids.

V usage is TRBV11-3 and J usage is TRBJ1-1; 9 positions match TRBD1. Germline V gene data show CDR1 as SGHNT and CDR2 as YENEEA. Trimming removed 2 bases from V and 9 bases from J; junction bases left unmatched: 4. The CDR3 runs to 13 residues. The DNA of the CDR3 is TGTGCCAGCAGCTTACAGGGACAGGGCCAAGCTTTCTTT. The encoded protein is CASSLQGQGQAFF.

The genes are TRBV7-6 and TRBJ2-7; D may correspond to TRBD1 or TRBD2 (7 bases each). Germline loops: CDR1 SGHVS, CDR2 FNYEAQ. The CDR3 loop spans 13 amino acids. Trimming took 4 bases from V and 7 from J, leaving 14 bases between them. For the CDR3, the DNA is TGTGCCAGCAGCTGGGGAGGGACAGCGGAGCAGTACTTC. This sequence encodes CASSWGGTAEQYF.

This clone was detected only once. The chain is built from TRBV5-8 and TRBJ2-5; 13 positions match TRBD2. Trimming took 4 bases from V and 5 from J; bases not matched to a gene: 11. The CDR3 is 17 residues long. Germline loops: CDR1 SGHTS, CDR2 YDEGEE. This CDR3 is CASSPRTSGRVWETQYF. CDR3 DNA: TGTGCCAGCAGCCCCCGGACTAGCGGGAGAGTTTGGGAGACCCAGTACTTC. Full variable domain (rest looked up from reference TRBV5-8 and TRBJ2-5): EAGVTQSPTHLIKTRGQQATLRCSPISGHTSVYWYQQALGLGLQFLLWYDEGEERNRGNFPPRFSGRQFPNYSSELNVNALELEDSALYLCASSPRTSGRVWETQYFGPGTRLLVL.

Comment on this clone: The junction does not match germline at one end; this may be a read error. The chain is built from TRBV5-5 and TRBJ2-7, with no clear D. The CDR3 covers 15 residues. Germline CDR1 SGHKS, CDR2 YYEKEE (reference sequence). Written as DNA, the CDR3 is TGTGCCAGCAGTTTGGGTCTGACGTATGCCTACGAGCAGTACTTC. Translated, it gives CASSLGLTYAYEQYF.

The chain carries TRBV5-4 and TRBJ2-7, with 9 nucleotides matching TRBD1. This CDR3 is 13 amino acids long. CDR1 is SGHNT and CDR2 is YYREEE in the germline V gene (reference sequence). Germline trimming cut 8 bases from V and 4 bases from J; bases unmatched to any gene: 7. The CDR3 is CASGGQGNYEQYF. The CDR3 DNA is TGTGCCAGTGGGGGACAGGGTAATTACGAGCAGTACTTC.

This chain joins TRBV3-1 (or the pseudogene TRBV3-2) and TRBJ2-5; 9 bases are a match to TRBD2. The CDR3 consists of 16 residues. V was clipped by 0 bases and J by 5 bases; unmatched bases: 7. Germline V CDR1 and CDR2: LGHDT, YNNKEL (reference sequence). The CDR3 sequence: CASSQDVVAGVETQYF. The CDR3 nucleotides are TGTGCCAGCAGCCAAGATGTGGTAGCGGGAGTGGAGACCCAGTACTTC.

The chain uses TRBV5-1 and TRBJ1-2; D might be TRBD1 (5 bases). This CDR3 has 15 amino acids. Germline loops: CDR1 SGHRS, CDR2 YFSETQ. The V end was cut by 2 bases, the J end by 3 bases, with 14 bases between. The CDR3 loop reads CASSFSPGNDYGYTF. CDR3 nucleotide sequence: TGCGCCAGCAGCTTCAGTCCAGGGAATGACTATGGCTACACCTTC.

Comments on this clone: An end of the junction differs from the germline gene, which may be a read error. V is TRBV4-3 and J is TRBJ2-7, with a tentative D call TRBD2 (6 bases). From germline, CDR1 is LGHNA and CDR2 YSLEER. CDR3 length: 12 residues. CDR3 sequence (DNA): TGCGCCAGCAGCCAAGTACCGGGAGAGCCCTTATTC. Amino acid sequence: CASSQVPGEPLF.

This chain connects TRBV4-3 to TRBJ2-7; the match to TRBD2 covers 9 bases. V lost 1 base, J lost 5 bases, and 6 bases stayed unmatched. The CDR3 has 15 residues. Germline-derived CDR1 and CDR2 are LGHNA and YSLEER. The CDR3 reads CASSQVGGGAHEQYF. CDR3 DNA: TGCGCCAGCAGCCAAGTTGGCGGGGGGGCCCACGAGCAGTACTTC.